The rows below give T cell receptor beta chains drawn from one sample of a study of blood T cells in healthy people across ages. MiXCR, applied by TCRdb to the 5' RACE reads, yields one record per CDR3 protein. The sample has 710,000 or so distinct CDR3 sequences, 20% to 25% seen once. The specimen sequenced was blood. The receptors come from a man aged 65-85 years in good health. CDR3s include the opening cysteine and the closing phenylalanine or tryptophan. D genes are given only for firm matches. Size values are once, few and many counts, or a class for expanded clones, and some rows have none.

>NA|TRBV20-1|TRBJ2-1|NA
CSARGRRHNEQFF
TGCAGTGCTAGAGGGCGGAGACACAATGAGCAGTTCTTC
>NA|TRBV19|TRBJ1-4|TRBD1
CASRSRQGSTNEKLFF
TGTGCCAGTAGATCTAGACAGGGCTCAACTAATGAAAAACTGTTTTTT
>NA|TRBV20-1|TRBJ2-3|TRBD2
CSASPGLAGATDTQYF
TGCAGTGCTAGTCCGGGACTAGCGGGAGCCACAGATACGCAGTATTTT
>many|TRBV7-2|TRBJ2-1|TRBD2
CASSLALTSGRGEQFF
TGTGCCAGCAGCTTAGCGCTGACTAGCGGGAGAGGTGAGCAGTTCTTC
>few|TRBV7-2|TRBJ1-4|NA
CASSLDGSLNEKLFF
TGTGCCAGCAGCTTAGACGGTAGCCTTAATGAAAAACTGTTTTTT
>NA|TRBV29-1|TRBJ2-3|TRBD2
CSVALGTSGTDTQYF
TGCAGCGTTGCCCTCGGGACTAGCGGCACAGATACGCAGTATTTT
>few|TRBV7-2|TRBJ1-1|NA
CASSLVGGGVAFF
TGTGCCAGCAGCTTAGTCGGTGGTGGAGTGGCTTTCTTT
>NA|TRBV10-3|TRBJ2-1|TRBD2
CAISEREGRSNEQFF
TGTGCCATCAGTGAGAGGGAGGGCCGGAGCAATGAGCAGTTCTTC
>NA|TRBV28|TRBJ1-5|NA
CANSVGDAAEPQHF
TGTGCCAACAGTGTTGGGGATGCGGCGGAGCCCCAGCATTTT
>few|TRBV19|TRBJ1-5|NA
CASSGGPRQPQHF
TGTGCCAGTAGTGGGGGACCCCGACAGCCCCAGCATTTT